The clone carrying this TCR beta chain was detected a few times. The antigen remains undetermined. Here immunoSEQ multiplex PCR was the method, and the copy in TCRdb shows in-frame clones only, minus some. The sample holds about 130,000 clones, about 90% seen once. The data stem from a study of T cell responses to AZD1222 COVID-19 vaccine. Germline V gene data show CDR1 as SGHDT and CDR2 as YYEEEE. Trimming cost V 3 bases and J 3 bases; bases outside gene matches: 10. The CDR3 is 16 amino acids. Findings and caveats of the study: White British people made up most donors, females outnumbered males, and clonal diversity was possibly underestimated.

The genes are TRBV5-6 and TRBJ1-2; 8 bases are shared with TRBD1. This clonotype was sampled from an adult in good health. The material sequenced was peripheral blood, taken on day 0 of AZD1222 vaccination. The CDR3 bases are TGTGCCAGCAGCTCCTACAGGGGGGCGAGCGACTATGGCTACACCTTC. Its protein is CASSSYRGASDYGYTF.